This T cell receptor (beta chain) was captured by sequencing in a study of blood T cell repertoires in COVID-19. Looking at the study overall: Sources were T cells, B-cell-depleted T cells, or PBMCs; the material itself was cDNA or gDNA.

Authors' data handling: The assay estimated nucleated cells by amplifying reference gene primers. Libraries were prepared by immunoSEQ multiplex PCR; TCRdb keeps only in-frame clonotypes and omits some of them. That table supplies the V and J calls and clone size; D and trimming were determined from the DNA. The sample gives 230,000 or so clones, nearly 90% of which show up once; approximately 2.3% is in the top ten. This TCR derives from a woman aged 60 to 75 with COVID-19, enrolled during active disease. Sequencing was done on a sample of peripheral blood.

CDR3 residues: CASRAGGWYNEQFF. In DNA form, the CDR3 reads TGTGCCAGCAGGGCGGGGGGTTGGTACAATGAGCAGTTCTTC. This sequence joins TRBV7-2 and TRBJ2-1; 8 nucleotides agree with TRBD2. Germline V gene lookup returns CDR1 SGHTA and CDR2 FQGNSA. The junction had 5 bases not matched to a gene; V was cut back by 6 bases and J by 4 bases. CDR3 length equals 14 residues.